These 2 T cell receptor beta chains share one sample of origin, sequenced in a study of regulatory T cells in long-lasting Graves disease. Time point reported: persistent/refractory GD, antithyroid drugs over 5 years with positive TRAb. PBMCs provided the RNA from which the TCR library was made. CDR3-region Arm-PCR and iRepertoire HTBI primers produced the TCR beta libraries. TCRdb reanalysed the multiplex PCR reads using MiXCR and keeps one entry per CDR3 protein. The sample carries around 460,000 distinct CDR3 sequences, approximately 23% recorded once. The sample was peripheral blood mononuclear cells (PBMCs), taken when the disease was refractory, from a patient treated with antithyroid drugs. The origin of the receptors is a female donor with Graves disease.

This rearrangement joins TRBV29-1 to TRBJ2-6; 7 bases map to TRBD1. The V segment lost 6 bases and the J segment 3 bases; nucleotides outside the gene matches: 11. The CDR3 sequence is 16 residues long. Germline loops: CDR1 SQVTM, CDR2 ANQGSEA. CDR3 DNA: TGCAGCGTGAGAAACAGGGACAGACGTGGGGCCAACGTCCTGACTTTC. It is translated as CSVRNRDRRGANVLTF.

The rearrangement uses TRBV15 and TRBJ1-3; perhaps TRBD1 as D (6 bases). Trimming took off 5 bases at V and 0 bases at J, with 14 bases between the two ends. Germline V CDR1 and CDR2: LNHNV, YYDKDF (reference sequence). The CDR3 loop spans 16 amino acids. In nucleotides, the CDR3 is TGTGCCACCAGCCTCGGACAGACACGCTCTGGAAACACCATATATTTT. This codes for CATSLGQTRSGNTIYF.